This TCR beta chain is from a study of PD-L1 blockade in urothelial cancer. Study in general: Starting in about 2014, patients were given atezolizumab (1,200 mg intravenously every 3 weeks). Each patient had 0 to 3 earlier chemotherapy regimens. Blood analysis occurred 3 weeks (second dose) and 6 weeks after treatment start. T cells numbered a median of approximately 150,000 in the blood samples.

The germline CDR1 and CDR2 sequences are SQVTM and ANQGSEA. This CDR3 is built from 11 residues. Trimming removed 7 bases at V and 1 base at J, with 7 bases between. The method was immunoSEQ multiplex PCR; TCRdb's version includes in-frame clones alone and lacks a portion of them. The sample has tens of thousands of clones, about 81% seen once. Described time point: pretreatment peripheral blood. The V and J genes are TRBV29-1 and TRBJ1-1; weak D call: TRBD1 (5 bases). This TCR derives from a man aged 70 or older with urothelial cancer. Source: PBMCs, taken around atezolizumab (anti-PD-L1) treatment. CDR3 DNA sequence: TGCAGCGGCGGACAGAACACTGAAGCTTTCTTT. It translates to CSGGQNTEAFF.